Below, 15 T cell receptor beta chains from the same sample are listed, as sequenced in a study of blood T cell repertoires in COVID-19. Only in-frame clones appear in the TCRdb table, and some are missing; sequencing was by immunoSEQ multiplex PCR. The sample gives fewer than 150,000 clones, roughly 80% of which show up once; 1.5% to 2% is in the top ten. The sample was PBMCs or T cells enriched from blood (not recorded which). The receptors were sampled from a woman aged 18-35 years who had been exposed to COVID-19.

The genes are TRBV6-1 and TRBJ2-7, with TRBD1 matching 12 bases. Per the germline V gene, CDR1 is MNHNS and CDR2 is SASEGT. This CDR3 has 15 amino acids. The V gene end was trimmed by 3 bases and the J gene end by 3 bases; junction bases not matched to a gene: 3. CDR3 amino acids: CASSEGQGAIYEQYF. CDR3 coding DNA: TGTGCCAGCAGTGAGGGACAGGGGGCAATCTACGAGCAGTACTTC.

The chain is built from TRBV7-9 and TRBJ2-3; 12 bases are shared with TRBD1. There are 17 residues in the CDR3. Trimming cost V 4 bases and J 3 bases; bases outside gene matches: 8. Germline CDR1 and CDR2: SEHNR and FQNEAQ (reference sequence). The CDR3 region is CASSSGTGGIRTDTQYF. DNA for the CDR3: TGTGCCAGCAGCTCCGGGACAGGGGGCATTAGGACAGATACGCAGTATTTT. Together with reference TRBV7-9 and TRBJ2-3, the CDR3 gives the full variable domain: DTGVSQNPRHKITKRGQNVTFRCDPISEHNRLYWYRQTLGQGPEFLTYFQNEAQLEKSRLLSDRFSAERPKGSFSTLEIQRTEQGDSAMYLCASSSGTGGIRTDTQYFGPGTRLTVL.

V is TRBV27 and J is TRBJ2-2, with 7 bases aligning to TRBD2. The CDR3 is made up of 16 amino acids. Germline CDR1 MNHEY, CDR2 SMNVEV (reference sequence). V was pared by 3 bases and J by 4 bases, with 8 bases of the junction left unmatched. CDR3 in amino acids: CASSFGPLATTGELFF. Written as DNA, the CDR3 is TGTGCCAGCAGTTTCGGGCCACTAGCGACCACCGGGGAGCTGTTTTTT.

The V and J genes are TRBV9 and TRBJ2-1; TRBD1 matches at 11 bases. The CDR3 extends over 16 amino acids. The ends lost 0 bases at V and 3 bases at J; junction bases unmatched: 2. In germline, CDR1 is SGDLS, CDR2 YYNGEE. CDR3 sequence (DNA): TGTGCCAGCAGCGTAGCGGGGACAGGGGGCTACAATGAGCAGTTCTTC. Protein sequence: CASSVAGTGGYNEQFF.

This chain connects TRBV19 to TRBJ1-1, with D perhaps TRBD1 (5 bases). Trimming left V 1 base short and J 3 bases short, with 9 bases between. The CDR3 runs 14 residues. Germline values: CDR1 LNHDA, CDR2 SQIVND (reference sequence). The DNA of the CDR3 is TGTGCCAGTAGTATAGTAGGGGAATACACTGAAGCTTTCTTT. Protein: CASSIVGEYTEAFF.

The chain has TRBV2 and TRBJ1-1, with 7 bases matching TRBD1. Germline lookup yields CDR1 SNHLY and CDR2 FYNNEI. The V and J ends lost 8 bases and 4 bases, in that order; junction bases with no gene match: 13. The CDR3 runs to 15 residues. The CDR3, as DNA: TGTGCCAGCTCGTTGACCCGACAGGGACCCACTGAAGCTTTCTTT. This gives the protein CASSLTRQGPTEAFF. The variable domain in full, completed from reference TRBV2 and TRBJ1-1, reads EPEVTQTPSHQVTQMGQEVILRCVPISNHLYFYWYRQILGQKVEFLVSFYNNEISEKSEIFDDQFSVERPDGSNFTLKIRSTKLEDSAMYFCASSLTRQGPTEAFFGQGTRLTVV.

The gene calls are TRBV24-1 and TRBJ2-5, with TRBD1 matching over 8 bases. The V gene's germline CDR1 is KGHDR and CDR2 SFDVKD. V shed 7 bases and J 5 bases; nucleotides not matched to a gene: 8. The CDR3 spans 14 residues. This CDR3 is CATSQQGVGETQYF. The DNA for the CDR3 is TGTGCCACCAGCCAACAGGGGGTCGGGGAGACCCAGTACTTC.

The chain combines TRBV29-1 with TRBJ1-2, with D maybe TRBD1 (5 bases). This CDR3 comprises 16 residues. Per the germline V gene, CDR1 is SQVTM and CDR2 is ANQGSEA. V was trimmed by 3 bases and J by 7 bases, leaving 24 bases between them. This chain's CDR3 is CSVDKGSPLAWVGYTF. The CDR3 DNA follows: TGCAGCGTTGATAAGGGGTCACCCCTTGCTTGGGTTGGCTACACCTTC.

The rearrangement links TRBV20-1 to TRBJ2-1; TRBD2 matches at 7 bases. Losses at the gene ends were 3 bases for V and 0 bases for J; bases not matched to a gene: 5. CDR3 length: 15 residues. Germline V lookup: CDR1 DFQATT, CDR2 SNEGSKA (reference sequence). CDR3 sequence reads: CSASIGEGSYNEQFF. In DNA form, the CDR3 reads TGCAGTGCTAGTATAGGGGAGGGCTCCTACAATGAGCAGTTCTTC.

The CDR3 nucleotides are TGTGCCAGCAGCCAGATCAGGGCCCAGAACACTGAAGCTTTCTTT. This codes for CASSQIRAQNTEAFF. The chain joins TRBV7-9 to TRBJ1-1, with a possible D match to TRBD1 (5 bases). The CDR3 totals 15 residues. Deletions cut 5 bases from V and 1 base from J, with 14 bases between. Germline values: CDR1 SEHNR, CDR2 FQNEAQ (reference sequence).

V is TRBV2 and J is TRBJ2-7, with 8 nucleotides matching TRBD1. This CDR3 has 15 amino acids. J lost 1 base, V lost 3 bases, and 5 bases had no gene match. Germline CDR1 is SNHLY and CDR2 is FYNNEI. CDR3 nucleotide sequence: TGTGCCAGCAGTGAGGGTGGGACAGGATCCTACGAGCAGTACTTC. Residues: CASSEGGTGSYEQYF.

This clone was recorded only once. The chain is built from TRBV7-2 and TRBJ2-3; 8 bases agree with TRBD1. Germline values: CDR1 SGHTA, CDR2 FQGNSA. The CDR3 totals 17 residues. With 5 bases clipped from V and 0 bases from J, the junction kept 10 bases outside the gene matches. The CDR3 spells CASSQSRGPISTDTQYF. CDR3 bases: TGTGCCAGCAGCCAATCCAGGGGGCCCATTAGCACAGATACGCAGTATTTT.

V usage is TRBV9 and J usage is TRBJ2-7, with TRBD2 identical over 8 bases. Germline CDR1 is SGDLS and CDR2 is YYNGEE. With V trimmed by 0 bases and J by 5 bases, 10 bases remained unmatched. This CDR3 has 16 residues. CDR3 nucleotide sequence: TGTGCCAGCAGCGTAGGGGCAAACAGCGGGAGCCACGAGCAGTACTTC. It is translated as CASSVGANSGSHEQYF.

This clone was seen more than once but under ten times. J is TRBJ1-3 and V is TRBV6-2 or TRBV6-3, with unresolved D. V was trimmed by 5 bases and J by 0 bases, leaving 14 bases between them. The CDR3 consists of 16 residues. CDR1 and CDR2 from the germline V gene are MNHEY and SVGEGT. The CDR3 is CASSPITAPSGNTIYF. The DNA for the CDR3 is TGTGCCAGCAGTCCCATTACAGCTCCCTCTGGAAACACCATATATTTT.

V and J are TRBV27 and TRBJ2-1; TRBD1 matches 11 bases. This CDR3 spans 15 amino acids. The ends lost 5 bases at V and 9 bases at J; junction bases unmatched: 9. Looked up from germline, CDR1 is MNHEY and CDR2 is SMNVEV (reference sequence). The chain's CDR3 is CASSHGTGGYPEQFF. CDR3 nucleotides: TGTGCCAGCAGTCATGGGACAGGGGGGTATCCTGAGCAGTTCTTC.